This T cell receptor beta chain was observed in a study of blood T cell repertoires in COVID-19. Study-wide context: Collection of acute and convalescent COVID-19 samples took place in the United States, Italy and Spain.

This CDR3 is built from 17 residues. Germline assignment: CDR1 SGHTA and CDR2 FQGNSA. Between the trimmed V and J ends, which lost 1 base and 2 bases, there was a span of 16 bases. Source study methods: Scientists estimated how many nucleated cells there were by amplifying reference gene primers. Only in-frame clones appear in the TCRdb table, and some are missing; sequencing was by immunoSEQ multiplex PCR. That table supplies the V and J calls and clone size; D and trimming were determined from the DNA. The table has approximately 260,000 clones, about 90% seen once. Sequenced sample: peripheral blood. The TCR comes from a woman aged 60 to 75 with COVID-19, enrolled during active disease. The chain joins TRBV7-2 to TRBJ2-3; a weak D match, TRBD2 (5 bases). The CDR3, as DNA: TGTGCCAGCAGCTTAGGAGGCGGGCGGGTAACCACAGATACGCAGTATTTT. This encodes CASSLGGGRVTTDTQYF. The full variable domain, its missing parts supplied by reference TRBV7-2 and TRBJ2-3, is GAGVSQSPSNKVTEKGKDVELRCDPISGHTALYWYRQSLGQGLEFLIYFQGNSAPDKSGLPSDRFSAERTGGSVSTLTIQRTQQEDSAVYLCASSLGGGRVTTDTQYFGPGTRLTVL.